This T cell receptor (beta chain) was captured in a study of cytomegalovirus exposure and HLA in healthy donors. Broader study findings: The number of N-insertions in an Asian-associated ancestry cluster was reportedly below the 666-donor mean in a later analysis.

PCR amplification relied on 60 Vbeta primers (plus 13 Jbeta primers). Sequencing used immunoSEQ multiplex PCR; TCRdb keeps in-frame clones, though not all of them. The table shows roughly 79,000 clones, with about 74% occurring only once. This CDR3 spans 13 amino acids. Germline lookup yields CDR1 SGDLS and CDR2 YYNGEE. V was shortened by 3 bases and J by 2 bases, with 6 bases between the two germline ends. On this clone itself: Its specificity is unknown.

This TCR was recovered from a woman in her forties or fifties in good health and CMV-seropositive. The gene calls are TRBV9 and TRBJ1-3; D remains ambiguous. Input material: PBMCs. CDR3 loop: CASSDSPGNTIYF. In nucleotides, the CDR3 is TGTGCCAGCAGCGACTCCCCTGGAAACACCATATATTTT.